This TCR beta chain was retrieved from a study of cytomegalovirus exposure and HLA in healthy donors. Study in general: Early on, a data release was issued that held some 91 million unique TCRs from HLA-typed donors.

60 Vbeta and 13 Jbeta primers were used in PCR. Generated by immunoSEQ multiplex PCR, the TCRdb table keeps only in-frame clones and is missing some. Of about 60,000 clones listed, roughly 77% are singletons. With regard to this clone: Its target is not known.

The CDR3 covers 15 residues. The V end lost 1 base, the J end lost 1 base, and 10 bases lay between the germline ends. CDR1 is MGHDK and CDR2 is SYGVNS in the germline V gene. Study observations and caveats: Association of a missense DCLRE1C variant with TCR beta V- and J-gene trimming was reported in a later analysis.

The clonotype originates from a woman in her 40s in good health and CMV-seropositive. Sequencing was carried out using PBMCs. This rearrangement joins TRBV25-1 to TRBJ1-1, with TRBD1 as a possible D gene (6 bases). The CDR3 region is CASSEWGGQNTEAFF. The CDR3 region has the DNA TGTGCCAGCAGTGAATGGGGGGGGCAGAACACTGAAGCTTTCTTT.